The 2 T cell receptor beta chains given below trace back to one sample, sequenced in a study of blood T cell repertoires in COVID-19. This table comes from immunoSEQ multiplex PCR, and its TCRdb copy is limited to in-frame clones, with some not included. In the table there are about 280,000 clones, 85% of which are singletons. The specimen was PBMCs or T cells enriched from blood (not recorded which). The receptors derive from a woman in her forties or fifties who had recovered from COVID-19.

As concerns this clone: The sample has other DNA sequences that encode this CDR3 too. The gene calls are TRBV5-1 and TRBJ1-4; 10 bases line up with TRBD1. Germline V gene lookup returns CDR1 SGHRS and CDR2 YFSETQ. There are 16 residues in the CDR3. The V segment lost 0 bases and the J segment 5 bases; nucleotides outside the gene matches: 4. CDR3 nucleotides: TGCGCCAGCAGCTTGGGGCCGGGACAGGGGAATGAAAAACTGTTTTTT. This translates into CASSLGPGQGNEKLFF.

V usage is TRBV20-1 and J usage is TRBJ1-2; D remains unclear. Germline V gene sequence: CDR1 DFQATT, CDR2 SNEGSKA (reference sequence). The CDR3 length is 14 residues. V was shortened by 4 bases and J by 4 bases, with 16 bases between the two germline ends. The CDR3 region has the DNA TGCAGTGCTATTGATGCGGGTGTGAGCTATGGCTACACCTTC. This sequence encodes CSAIDAGVSYGYTF.